The rows below give T cell receptor beta chains drawn from one sample of a study of T cell changes during pregnancy in multiple sclerosis. The table came from immunoSEQ multiplex PCR; TCRdb's copy has only in-frame clones and leaves some out. The data show over 50,000 clones, 88% seen once. The sample here was peripheral blood, taken in the first trimester of pregnancy. The receptors shown here come from a female donor with multiple sclerosis, enrolled in a pregnancy study. The CDR3 runs from the conserved cysteine through the conserved F or W. A D gene is named only where the DNA matches it firmly. For some rows the clone size is stated as once, few or many, or as a class when expanded; others skip it.

TRBV25-1	TRBJ1-3	-	-	CASSADPGGGSANTIYF	TGTGCCAGCAGTGCAGACCCTGGAGGAGGTTCGGCGAACACCATATATTTT
TRBV4-3	TRBJ2-1	TRBD2	-	CASSQDGTTDNEQFF	TGCGCCAGCAGCCAAGACGGGACTACAGACAATGAGCAGTTCTTC
TRBV2	TRBJ1-2	-	once	CASRRDITNGYTF	TGTGCCAGCAGGAGGGACATTACTAATGGCTACACCTTC
TRBV19	TRBJ2-5	TRBD1	-	CASSMDRGQETQYF	TGTGCCAGTAGTATGGACAGGGGGCAAGAGACCCAGTACTTC
TRBV18	TRBJ2-1	-	-	CASSPPEGIGRNEQFF	TGTGCCAGCTCACCACCAGAAGGGATAGGGAGAAATGAGCAGTTCTTC
TRBV6-4	TRBJ2-1	-	-	CASSPGLGGYNEQFF	TGTGCCAGCAGCCCAGGACTAGGGGGGTACAATGAGCAGTTCTTC
TRBV6-5	TRBJ1-5	TRBD1	-	CASSLDRANQPQHF	TGTGCCAGCAGTTTGGACAGGGCCAATCAGCCCCAGCATTTT
TRBV19	TRBJ1-3	-	-	CASRHRTLSGNTIYF	TGTGCCAGTAGGCACAGGACCCTCTCTGGAAACACCATATATTTT
TRBV6-5	TRBJ2-5	-	once	CASQQYQETQYF	TGTGCCAGCCAACAGTACCAAGAGACCCAGTACTTC
TRBV10-3	TRBJ1-5	TRBD1	-	CAIRATGDLNQPQHF	TGTGCCATCAGGGCGACAGGGGACCTCAATCAGCCCCAGCATTTT